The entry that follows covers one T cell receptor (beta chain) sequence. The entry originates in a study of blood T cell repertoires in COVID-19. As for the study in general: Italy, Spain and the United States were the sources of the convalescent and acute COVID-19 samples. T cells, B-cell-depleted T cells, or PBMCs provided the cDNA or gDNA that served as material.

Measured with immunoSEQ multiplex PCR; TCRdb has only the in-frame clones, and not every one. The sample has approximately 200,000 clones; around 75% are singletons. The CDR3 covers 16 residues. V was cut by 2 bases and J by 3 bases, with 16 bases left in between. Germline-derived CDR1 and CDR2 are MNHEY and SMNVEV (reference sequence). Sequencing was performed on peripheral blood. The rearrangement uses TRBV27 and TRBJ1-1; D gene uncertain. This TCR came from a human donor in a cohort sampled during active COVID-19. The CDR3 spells CASSLGLRFEYTEAFF. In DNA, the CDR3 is TGTGCCAGCAGTTTAGGGCTCAGGTTCGAGTACACTGAAGCTTTCTTT.